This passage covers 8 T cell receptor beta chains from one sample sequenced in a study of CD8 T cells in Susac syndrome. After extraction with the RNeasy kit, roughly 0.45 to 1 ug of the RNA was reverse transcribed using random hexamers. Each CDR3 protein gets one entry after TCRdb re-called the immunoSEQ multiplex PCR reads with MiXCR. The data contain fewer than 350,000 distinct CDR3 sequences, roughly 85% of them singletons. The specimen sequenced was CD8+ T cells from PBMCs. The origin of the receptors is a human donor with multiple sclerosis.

CDR3 sequence (DNA): TGTGCCAGCAGTTGGGACAGGCCCAACTACGAGCAGTACTTC. It codes for CASSWDRPNYEQYF. The J gene is TRBJ2-7, the V gene TRBV6-5; 8 nucleotides match TRBD1. This CDR3 contains 14 residues. Trimming at V came to 4 bases and at J to 3 bases, leaving 5 bases not matched to a gene. Germline V gene sequence: CDR1 MNHEY, CDR2 SVGAGI.

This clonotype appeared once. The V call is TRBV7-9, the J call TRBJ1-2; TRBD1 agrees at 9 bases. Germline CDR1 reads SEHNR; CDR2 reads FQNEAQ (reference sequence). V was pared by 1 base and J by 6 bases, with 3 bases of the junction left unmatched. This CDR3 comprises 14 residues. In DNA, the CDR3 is TGTGCCAGCAGCTTAGGAGGGACAGGGAATGGCTACACCTTC. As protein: CASSLGGTGNGYTF.

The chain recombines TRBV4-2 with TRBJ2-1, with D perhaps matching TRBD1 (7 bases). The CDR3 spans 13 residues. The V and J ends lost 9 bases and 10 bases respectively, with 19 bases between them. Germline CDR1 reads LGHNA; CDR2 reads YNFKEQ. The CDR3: CASSGEGAPEQFF. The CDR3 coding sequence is TGTGCCAGTTCGGGAGAGGGGGCCCCCGAGCAGTTCTTC.

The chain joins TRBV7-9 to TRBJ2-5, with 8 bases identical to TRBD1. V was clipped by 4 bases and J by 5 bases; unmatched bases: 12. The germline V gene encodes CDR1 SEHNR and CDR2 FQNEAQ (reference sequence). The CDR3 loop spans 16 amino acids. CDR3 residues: CASSSRTQGARETQYF. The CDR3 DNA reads TGTGCCAGCAGCTCACGAACCCAGGGGGCTAGGGAGACCCAGTACTTC.

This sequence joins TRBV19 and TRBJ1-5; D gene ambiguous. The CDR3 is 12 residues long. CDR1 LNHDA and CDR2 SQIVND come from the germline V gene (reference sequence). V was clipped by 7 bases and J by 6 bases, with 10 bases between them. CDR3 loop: CASTHNLQPQHF. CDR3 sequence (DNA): TGTGCCAGTACCCACAACCTTCAGCCCCAGCATTTT.

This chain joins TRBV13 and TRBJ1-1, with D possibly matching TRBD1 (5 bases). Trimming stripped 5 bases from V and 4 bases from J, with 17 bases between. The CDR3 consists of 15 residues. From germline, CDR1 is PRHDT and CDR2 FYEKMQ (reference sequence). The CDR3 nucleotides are TGTGCCAGCAGCCCCGCTATTAGGGGCCGCACTGAAGCTTTCTTT. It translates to CASSPAIRGRTEAFF.

Here the CDR3 reads CATGWGSTEAFF. The CDR3 region has the DNA TGTGCCACTGGGTGGGGGAGTACTGAAGCTTTCTTT. This sequence joins TRBV10-3 and TRBJ1-1; TRBD1 is a possible D gene (5 bases). From germline, CDR1 is ENHRY and CDR2 SYGVKD. The CDR3 is 12 amino acids. Trimming removed 10 bases from V and 5 bases from J, with 14 bases in between.

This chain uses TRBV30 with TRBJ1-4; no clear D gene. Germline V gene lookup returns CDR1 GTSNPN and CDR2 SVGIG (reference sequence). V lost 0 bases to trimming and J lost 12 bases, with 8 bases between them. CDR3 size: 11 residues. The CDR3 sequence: CAWSVSVELFF. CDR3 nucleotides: TGTGCCTGGAGTGTATCTGTGGAACTGTTTTTT.